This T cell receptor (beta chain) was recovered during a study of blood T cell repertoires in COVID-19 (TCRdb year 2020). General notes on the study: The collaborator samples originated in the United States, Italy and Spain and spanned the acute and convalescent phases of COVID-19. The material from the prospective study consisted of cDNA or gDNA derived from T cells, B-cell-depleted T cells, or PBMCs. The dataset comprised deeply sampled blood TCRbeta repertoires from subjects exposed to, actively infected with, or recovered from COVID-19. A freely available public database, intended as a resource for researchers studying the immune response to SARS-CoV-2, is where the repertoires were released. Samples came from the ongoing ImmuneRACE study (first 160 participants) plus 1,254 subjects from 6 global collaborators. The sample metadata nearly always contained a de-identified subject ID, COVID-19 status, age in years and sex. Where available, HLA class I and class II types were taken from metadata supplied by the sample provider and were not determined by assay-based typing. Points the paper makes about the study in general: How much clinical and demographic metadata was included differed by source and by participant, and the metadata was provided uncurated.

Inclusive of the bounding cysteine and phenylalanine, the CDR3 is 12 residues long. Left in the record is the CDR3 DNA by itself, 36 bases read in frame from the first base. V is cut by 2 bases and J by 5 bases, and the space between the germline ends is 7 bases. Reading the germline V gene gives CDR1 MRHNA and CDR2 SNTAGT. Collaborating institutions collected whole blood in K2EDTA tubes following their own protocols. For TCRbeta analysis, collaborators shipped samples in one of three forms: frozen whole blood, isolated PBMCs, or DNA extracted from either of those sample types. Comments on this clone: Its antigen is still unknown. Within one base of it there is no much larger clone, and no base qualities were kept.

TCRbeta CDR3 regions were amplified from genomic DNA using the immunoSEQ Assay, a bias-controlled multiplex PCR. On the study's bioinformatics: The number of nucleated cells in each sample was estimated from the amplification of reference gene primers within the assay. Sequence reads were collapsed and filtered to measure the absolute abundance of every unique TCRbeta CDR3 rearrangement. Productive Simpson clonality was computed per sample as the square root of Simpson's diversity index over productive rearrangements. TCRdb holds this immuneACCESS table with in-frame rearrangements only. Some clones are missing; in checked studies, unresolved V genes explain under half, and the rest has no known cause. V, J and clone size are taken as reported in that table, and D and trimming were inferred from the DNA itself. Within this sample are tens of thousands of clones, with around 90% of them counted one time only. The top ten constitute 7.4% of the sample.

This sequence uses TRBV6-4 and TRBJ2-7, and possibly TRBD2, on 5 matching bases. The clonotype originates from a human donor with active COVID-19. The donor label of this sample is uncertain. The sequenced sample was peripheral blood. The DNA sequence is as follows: TGTGCCAGCAGTGACACGGAGGACGAGCAGTACTTC. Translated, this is CASSDTEDEQYF.